The 15 T cell receptor beta chains presented below share a single source sample, sequenced in a study of OX40 agonist ivuxolimab in advanced cancers. The method was immunoSEQ multiplex PCR; TCRdb's version includes in-frame clones alone and lacks a portion of them. The repertoire holds 60,000 to 100,000 clones, with more than 75% as singletons. Sequences were derived from CD4+ or CD8+ T cells sorted from blood, sampled in a trial of the OX40 agonist ivuxolimab. The receptor set was obtained from an adult with an advanced solid tumor such as melanoma, head and neck, liver or kidney cancer.

This rearrangement joins TRBV6-5 to TRBJ2-7; 7 bases line up with TRBD2. The germline CDR1 and CDR2 sequences are MNHEY and SVGAGI. The length of the CDR3 is 15 residues. The junction had 3 bases not matched to a gene; V was cut back by 0 bases and J by 1 base. CDR3 DNA sequence: TGTGCCAGCAGTTACTCAGGCGGGAGTTCCTACGAGCAGTACTTC. Amino acids: CASSYSGGSSYEQYF.

This chain uses TRBV19 with TRBJ1-5; no definite D call. This CDR3 region has 12 residues. Germline CDR1 and CDR2: LNHDA and SQIVND (reference sequence). V was shortened by 4 bases and J by 1 base, with 2 bases between the two germline ends. The CDR3 coding sequence is TGTGCCAGTAGTAGGAGCAATCAGCCCCAGCATTTT. Translating gives CASSRSNQPQHF.

This chain uses TRBV7-9 with TRBJ2-5; no definite D call. The length of the CDR3 is 12 residues. CDR1 is SEHNR and CDR2 is FQNEAQ in the germline V gene (reference sequence). The V and J ends lost 3 bases and 5 bases respectively, with 7 bases between them. The CDR3 coding sequence is TGTGCCAGCAGCTTTTATGGGGAGACCCAGTACTTC. Its translation: CASSFYGETQYF.

The chain uses TRBV15 and TRBJ2-3, with 9 bases identical to TRBD2. The V gene end was trimmed by 0 bases and the J gene end by 5 bases; junction bases not matched to a gene: 15. CDR3 size: 19 residues. CDR1 is LNHNV, CDR2 YYDKDF, per germline (reference sequence). The CDR3 protein is CATSRDRAGGRLREDTQYF. The CDR3 DNA reads as TGTGCCACCAGCAGAGATAGGGCGGGAGGGAGACTAAGGGAAGATACGCAGTATTTT.

This rearrangement joins TRBV25-1 to TRBJ2-7; a possible D gene is TRBD2 (6 bases). The CDR3 length is 13 residues. V lost 2 bases to trimming and J lost 2 bases, with 7 bases between them. Germline V gene sequence: CDR1 MGHDK, CDR2 SYGVNS. This chain's CDR3 is CASSEAGTYEQYF. For the CDR3, the DNA is TGTGCCAGCAGTGAAGCGGGAACCTACGAGCAGTACTTC.

This chain uses TRBV29-1 with TRBJ1-1; 12 positions agree with TRBD1. The CDR3 covers 19 residues. J lost 1 base, V lost 2 bases, and 14 bases had no gene match. CDR1 SQVTM and CDR2 ANQGSEA come from the germline V gene. The CDR3 DNA reads TGCAGCGTTGAAAGTCGGGGCACGGGACAGGGGGCGCGGAACACTGAAGCTTTCTTT. Translated: CSVESRGTGQGARNTEAFF.

The CDR3 sequence is CASSQVGGVNEQFF. The CDR3, as DNA: TGCGCCAGCAGCCAAGTAGGAGGGGTGAATGAGCAGTTCTTC. This chain links TRBV4-3 with TRBJ2-1; D might be TRBD2 (6 bases). CDR1 is LGHNA, CDR2 YSLEER, per germline. The CDR3 spans 14 residues. Deletions cut 1 base from V and 7 bases from J, with 11 bases between.

The chain has TRBV6-6 and TRBJ2-2, with D tentatively TRBD2 (6 bases). The CDR3 has 16 residues. Germline assignment: CDR1 MNHNY and CDR2 SVGAGI (reference sequence). V was shortened by 7 bases and J by 0 bases, with 15 bases between the two germline ends. CDR3 coding DNA: TGTGCCAGCACTCGTGGAGGGGACCCGAACACCGGGGAGCTGTTTTTT. Its protein is CASTRGGDPNTGELFF.

The V and J genes are TRBV19 and TRBJ2-4, with D perhaps matching TRBD1 or TRBD2 (5 bases each). CDR3 length equals 13 residues. Germline V gene sequence: CDR1 LNHDA, CDR2 SQIVND (reference sequence). Trimming removed 6 bases from V and 8 bases from J, with 14 bases in between. The CDR3 is CASSEAGADIQYF. The CDR3 DNA sequence: TGTGCCAGTAGCGAAGCCGGGGCGGACATTCAGTACTTC.

In its sample, this clone was seen once. The rearrangement uses TRBV5-4 and TRBJ2-5, with D perhaps matching TRBD1 (6 bases). Per the germline V gene, CDR1 is SGHNT and CDR2 is YYREEE (reference sequence). Trimming removed 4 bases from V and 2 bases from J, with 12 bases in between. This CDR3 comprises 14 residues. Here the CDR3 reads CASSLHREQETQYF. In nucleotides, the CDR3 is TGTGCCAGCAGCCTACACAGGGAACAAGAGACCCAGTACTTC.

The chain links TRBV18 to TRBJ2-7; TRBD2 is a possible D gene (6 bases). CDR3 length equals 14 residues. Germline V gene sequence: CDR1 KGHSH, CDR2 LQKENI. Trimming removed 3 bases from V and 3 bases from J, with 12 bases in between. The CDR3 sequence: CASSPYGGSYEQYF. The DNA of the CDR3 is TGTGCCAGCTCACCGTATGGGGGGAGCTACGAGCAGTACTTC.

The V call is TRBV7-2, the J call TRBJ2-2, with D uncertain. CDR3 length: 14 residues. The V gene's germline CDR1 is SGHTA and CDR2 FQGNSA. Trimming shortened V by 1 base and J by 0 bases, and 3 bases separated the two germline ends. CDR3 region: CASSLGANTGELFF. Here the CDR3 DNA reads TGTGCCAGCAGCTTAGGGGCGAACACCGGGGAGCTGTTTTTT.

V gene TRBV9 combines with J gene TRBJ2-5, with D maybe TRBD2 (5 bases). Germline assignment: CDR1 SGDLS and CDR2 YYNGEE. V was pared by 4 bases and J by 1 base, with 14 bases between. The CDR3 runs to 15 residues. The chain's CDR3 is CASSPLGVAQETQYF. CDR3 nucleotide sequence: TGTGCCAGCAGCCCACTAGGCGTTGCCCAAGAGACCCAGTACTTC.

The genes are TRBV29-1 and TRBJ2-3, with D possibly TRBD1 on 6 matching bases. The CDR3 spans 12 residues. Germline-derived CDR1 and CDR2 are SQVTM and ANQGSEA. Trimming removed 6 bases from V and 11 bases from J, with 18 bases in between. The CDR3 reads CSVGTGQVGQYF. In DNA form, the CDR3 reads TGCAGCGTGGGAACAGGGCAGGTCGGGCAGTATTTT.

V gene TRBV7-8 combines with J gene TRBJ2-6; possibly TRBD1 or TRBD2 for D (5 bases each). V lost 2 bases to trimming and J lost 2 bases, with 16 bases between them. The length of the CDR3 is 18 residues. Germline V gene data show CDR1 as SGHVS and CDR2 as FQNEAQ. The CDR3 coding sequence is TGTGCCAGCAGCTTAAGCGGAGCTGGGACCGCTGGGGCCAACGTCCTGACTTTC. Protein: CASSLSGAGTAGANVLTF.